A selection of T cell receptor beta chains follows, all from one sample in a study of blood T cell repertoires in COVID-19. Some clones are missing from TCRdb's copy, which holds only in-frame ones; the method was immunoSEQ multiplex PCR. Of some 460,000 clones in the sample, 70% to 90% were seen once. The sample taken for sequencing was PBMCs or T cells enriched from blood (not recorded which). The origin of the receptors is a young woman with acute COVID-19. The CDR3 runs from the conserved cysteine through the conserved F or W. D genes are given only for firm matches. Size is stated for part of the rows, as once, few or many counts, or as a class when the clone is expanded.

CDR3aa: CASSQGQGYQPQHF
CDR3nt: TGCGCCAGCAGCCAAGGACAGGGGTATCAGCCCCAGCATTTT
v_gene: TRBV4-1
d_gene: TRBD1
len: 14
abundance: few
j_gene: TRBJ1-5

CDR3aa: CASSQRHLAKNIQYF
CDR3nt: TGCGCCAGCAGCCAAAGACACTTAGCCAAAAACATTCAGTACTTC
v_gene: TRBV4-1
d_gene: NA
len: 15
abundance: once
j_gene: TRBJ2-4

CDR3aa: CASSEGQSSNQPQHF
CDR3nt: TGTGCCAGCAGTGAAGGGCAGTCTAGCAATCAGCCCCAGCATTTT
v_gene: TRBV2
d_gene: NA
len: 15
abundance: NA
j_gene: TRBJ1-5

CDR3aa: CASSPTGNLLGYTF
CDR3nt: TGTGCCAGCAGCCCGACAGGGAACCTTCTTGGCTACACCTTC
v_gene: TRBV5-4
d_gene: TRBD1
len: 14
abundance: once
j_gene: TRBJ1-2

CDR3aa: CASQLPQGSSYEQYF
CDR3nt: TGTGCCAGCCAACTCCCACAGGGGAGTTCCTACGAGCAGTACTTC
v_gene: TRBV6-5
d_gene: TRBD1
len: 15
abundance: NA
j_gene: TRBJ2-7

CDR3aa: CASTPRGGVYNEQFF
CDR3nt: TGTGCCAGTACCCCGCGCGGAGGCGTTTACAATGAGCAGTTCTTC
v_gene: TRBV19
d_gene: NA
len: 15
abundance: NA
j_gene: TRBJ2-1

CDR3aa: CASSLDRGHPLSGANVLTF
CDR3nt: TGTGCCAGCAGCTTAGATAGGGGGCACCCTCTCTCTGGGGCCAACGTCCTGACTTTC
v_gene: TRBV7-9
d_gene: TRBD1
len: 19
abundance: NA
j_gene: TRBJ2-6

CDR3aa: CASSKLGHPDGKLFF
CDR3nt: TGCGCCAGCAGCAAATTGGGACACCCCGACGGAAAACTGTTTTTT
v_gene: TRBV4-1
d_gene: NA
len: 15
abundance: NA
j_gene: TRBJ1-4

CDR3aa: CASSDSGTGHFTDTQYF
CDR3nt: TGTGCCAGCAGTGACTCTGGGACAGGGCACTTCACAGATACGCAGTATTTT
v_gene: TRBV6-4
d_gene: TRBD1
len: 17
abundance: NA
j_gene: TRBJ2-3

CDR3aa: CASSYYGGSTDTQYF
CDR3nt: TGTGCCAGCAGTTACTACGGGGGTAGCACAGATACGCAGTATTTT
v_gene: TRBV6-2/TRBV6-3
d_gene: NA
len: 15
abundance: NA
j_gene: TRBJ2-3

CDR3aa: CASSPTGADTQYF
CDR3nt: TGTGCCAGCAGTCCCACGGGAGCAGATACGCAGTATTTT
v_gene: TRBV28
d_gene: NA
len: 13
abundance: NA
j_gene: TRBJ2-3

CDR3aa: CASSPRSPAEGYGYTF
CDR3nt: TGTGCCAGCAGCCCTCGAAGCCCGGCAGAGGGATATGGCTACACCTTC
v_gene: TRBV9
d_gene: NA
len: 16
abundance: NA
j_gene: TRBJ1-2

CDR3aa: CASSPRVGAGELFF
CDR3nt: TGCGCCAGCAGCCCCAGGGTTGGAGCCGGGGAGCTGTTTTTT
v_gene: TRBV4-1
d_gene: NA
len: 14
abundance: NA
j_gene: TRBJ2-2

CDR3aa: CASSLEGQRSTDTF
CDR3nt: TGCGCCAGCAGCTTGGAGGGACAACGGTCGACTGACACCTTC
v_gene: TRBV5-1
d_gene: NA
len: 14
abundance: NA
j_gene: TRBJ1-2

CDR3aa: CASSPRQGSGLYNEQFF
CDR3nt: TGTGCCAGCTCACCACGACAGGGATCGGGGTTATACAATGAGCAGTTCTTC
v_gene: TRBV18
d_gene: TRBD1
len: 17
abundance: NA
j_gene: TRBJ2-1

CDR3aa: CASTAGGIYEQYF
CDR3nt: TGTGCCAGCACAGCGGGAGGTATCTACGAGCAGTACTTC
v_gene: TRBV6-5
d_gene: TRBD2
len: 13
abundance: NA
j_gene: TRBJ2-7

CDR3aa: CASSVLQNNYGYTF
CDR3nt: TGTGCCAGCAGCGTACTCCAGAATAACTATGGCTACACCTTC
v_gene: TRBV9
d_gene: NA
len: 14
abundance: NA
j_gene: TRBJ1-2

CDR3aa: CASSLSRGSSYEQYF
CDR3nt: TGTGCCAGCAGCTTATCTAGGGGAAGCTCCTACGAGCAGTACTTC
v_gene: TRBV11-2
d_gene: NA
len: 15
abundance: few
j_gene: TRBJ2-7

CDR3aa: CASSQGDRGMYRAAFF
CDR3nt: TGTGCCAGCAGCCAAGGGGACAGGGGAATGTATCGGGCAGCTTTCTTT
v_gene: TRBV3-1/TRBV3-2
d_gene: TRBD1
len: 16
abundance: NA
j_gene: TRBJ1-1

CDR3aa: CASSFVPGQGAGGYTF
CDR3nt: TGTGCCAGCAGTTTCGTCCCGGGACAGGGCGCGGGTGGCTACACCTTC
v_gene: TRBV6-6
d_gene: TRBD1
len: 16
abundance: once
j_gene: TRBJ1-2

CDR3aa: CASIWAGFYNEQFF
CDR3nt: TGTGCCAGCATATGGGCAGGTTTCTACAATGAGCAGTTCTTC
v_gene: TRBV9
d_gene: NA
len: 14
abundance: once
j_gene: TRBJ2-1

CDR3aa: CASSGDILRTGELFF
CDR3nt: TGTGCCAGCAGCGGGGACATCCTGAGGACCGGGGAGCTGTTTTTT
v_gene: TRBV9
d_gene: NA
len: 15
abundance: NA
j_gene: TRBJ2-2

CDR3aa: CASTLSGGETQYF
CDR3nt: TGTGCCAGCACCCTCTCAGGAGGGGAGACCCAGTACTTC
v_gene: TRBV6-6
d_gene: NA
len: 13
abundance: NA
j_gene: TRBJ2-5

CDR3aa: CASSVDRFYGYTF
CDR3nt: TGTGCCAGCAGTGTAGACAGGTTCTATGGCTACACCTTC
v_gene: TRBV2
d_gene: NA
len: 13
abundance: NA
j_gene: TRBJ1-2

CDR3aa: CASSQVTGGPTGELFF
CDR3nt: TGTGCCAGCAGCCAAGTGACGGGGGGGCCCACCGGGGAGCTGTTTTTT
v_gene: TRBV4-2
d_gene: TRBD2
len: 16
abundance: NA
j_gene: TRBJ2-2

CDR3aa: CASKQAFSYQPQHF
CDR3nt: TGTGCCAGTAAGCAGGCTTTTTCATATCAGCCCCAGCATTTT
v_gene: TRBV19
d_gene: NA
len: 14
abundance: few
j_gene: TRBJ1-5

CDR3aa: CASSQDHRAYSYEQYF
CDR3nt: TGTGCCAGCAGCCAAGATCATCGCGCATACTCCTACGAGCAGTACTTC
v_gene: TRBV3-1/TRBV3-2
d_gene: NA
len: 16
abundance: NA
j_gene: TRBJ2-7

CDR3aa: CASSPHEYGYTF
CDR3nt: TGTGCCAGCAGCCCTCATGAGTATGGCTACACCTTC
v_gene: TRBV28
d_gene: NA
len: 12
abundance: NA
j_gene: TRBJ1-2

CDR3aa: CASSPPGGGATYEQYF
CDR3nt: TGTGCCAGCAGCCCCCCTGGCGGGGGGGCTACCTACGAGCAGTACTTC
v_gene: TRBV5-4
d_gene: TRBD2
len: 16
abundance: NA
j_gene: TRBJ2-7

CDR3aa: CASIEHGTVVEQYF
CDR3nt: TGTGCCAGCATTGAGCACGGGACAGTTGTCGAGCAGTACTTC
v_gene: TRBV28
d_gene: TRBD1
len: 14
abundance: NA
j_gene: TRBJ2-7

CDR3aa: CASSMGQGLTSSGNTIYF
CDR3nt: TGTGCCAGTAGTATGGGACAGGGATTAACGAGCTCTGGAAACACCATATATTTT
v_gene: TRBV19
d_gene: TRBD1
len: 18
abundance: NA
j_gene: TRBJ1-3

CDR3aa: CASSERRLRDRGQYF
CDR3nt: TGTGCCAGCAGCGAGCGCAGACTACGGGACAGGGGGCAATACTTC
v_gene: TRBV3-1/TRBV3-2
d_gene: TRBD1
len: 15
abundance: few
j_gene: TRBJ2-7

CDR3aa: CATSDLDGTYEQYF
CDR3nt: TGTGCCACCAGTGATTTGGACGGGACCTACGAGCAGTACTTC
v_gene: TRBV24-1
d_gene: NA
len: 14
abundance: NA
j_gene: TRBJ2-7

CDR3aa: CASSELTANYGYTF
CDR3nt: TGTGCCAGCAGTGAATTAACAGCTAACTATGGCTACACCTTC
v_gene: TRBV25-1
d_gene: NA
len: 14
abundance: NA
j_gene: TRBJ1-2

CDR3aa: CASSGTGKLGYTF
CDR3nt: TGTGCCAGCAGTGGGACAGGGAAATTAGGCTACACCTTC
v_gene: TRBV2
d_gene: TRBD1
len: 13
abundance: NA
j_gene: TRBJ1-2

CDR3aa: CASSLVDRGLRYGYTF
CDR3nt: TGTGCCAGCAGTTTAGTTGACAGGGGGCTTCGCTATGGCTACACCTTC
v_gene: TRBV27
d_gene: TRBD1
len: 16
abundance: NA
j_gene: TRBJ1-2

CDR3aa: CSVTGQGIANTEAFF
CDR3nt: TGCAGCGTTACCGGACAGGGTATAGCTAACACTGAAGCTTTCTTT
v_gene: TRBV29-1
d_gene: TRBD1
len: 15
abundance: NA
j_gene: TRBJ1-1

CDR3aa: CASNSGGAGNQPQHF
CDR3nt: TGTGCCAGCAATAGTGGGGGGGCGGGCAATCAGCCCCAGCATTTT
v_gene: TRBV7-8
d_gene: NA
len: 15
abundance: NA
j_gene: TRBJ1-5

CDR3aa: CASNQGSYGYTF
CDR3nt: TGTGCCAGCAACCAGGGGAGCTATGGCTACACCTTC
v_gene: TRBV9
d_gene: NA
len: 12
abundance: NA
j_gene: TRBJ1-2

CDR3aa: CASSKSDIAEAFF
CDR3nt: TGTGCCAGCAGCAAATCCGACATCGCCGAAGCTTTCTTT
v_gene: TRBV5-4
d_gene: NA
len: 13
abundance: NA
j_gene: TRBJ1-1

CDR3aa: CASSRREGGGNTIYF
CDR3nt: TGTGCCAGCAGCCGGAGAGAGGGCGGCGGAAACACCATATATTTT
v_gene: TRBV5-4
d_gene: NA
len: 15
abundance: few
j_gene: TRBJ1-3

CDR3aa: CASSVYGRGADTQYF
CDR3nt: TGTGCCAGCAGCGTATATGGGAGGGGCGCAGATACGCAGTATTTT
v_gene: TRBV9
d_gene: TRBD2
len: 15
abundance: NA
j_gene: TRBJ2-3

CDR3aa: CASSYSGGPYEQYF
CDR3nt: TGTGCCAGCAGTTATAGCGGGGGCCCCTACGAGCAGTACTTC
v_gene: TRBV6-5
d_gene: TRBD2
len: 14
abundance: NA
j_gene: TRBJ2-7

CDR3aa: CASSATGNGYTF
CDR3nt: TGTGCCAGTTCTGCGACAGGGAATGGCTACACCTTC
v_gene: TRBV19
d_gene: TRBD1
len: 12
abundance: NA
j_gene: TRBJ1-2

CDR3aa: CASSSRQGMNTEAFF
CDR3nt: TGTGCCAGCAGTTCCCGACAGGGAATGAACACTGAAGCTTTCTTT
v_gene: TRBV28
d_gene: TRBD1
len: 15
abundance: NA
j_gene: TRBJ1-1

CDR3aa: CARMQGNTEAFF
CDR3nt: TGTGCCAGGATGCAGGGGAACACTGAAGCTTTCTTT
v_gene: TRBV7-2
d_gene: NA
len: 12
abundance: NA
j_gene: TRBJ1-1

CDR3aa: CASSMGTSGQETQYF
CDR3nt: TGCGCCAGCAGCATGGGGACTAGCGGTCAAGAGACCCAGTACTTC
v_gene: TRBV5-1
d_gene: TRBD2
len: 15
abundance: once
j_gene: TRBJ2-5

CDR3aa: CASSQDLGDREGDGYTF
CDR3nt: TGTGCCAGCAGCCAAGATCTTGGGGACAGGGAAGGGGACGGCTACACCTTC
v_gene: TRBV4-2
d_gene: TRBD1
len: 17
abundance: NA
j_gene: TRBJ1-2

CDR3aa: CASSSPGVGSPLHF
CDR3nt: TGTGCCAGCAGTTCCCCGGGGGTTGGCTCACCCCTCCACTTT
v_gene: TRBV28
d_gene: NA
len: 14
abundance: NA
j_gene: TRBJ1-6

CDR3aa: CASSQSTDTQYF
CDR3nt: TGTGCCAGCAGCCAATCAACAGATACGCAGTATTTT
v_gene: TRBV4-2
d_gene: NA
len: 12
abundance: NA
j_gene: TRBJ2-3

CDR3aa: CASRAGQVGQTYNSPLHF
CDR3nt: TGTGCCAGCAGGGCAGGACAGGTGGGGCAGACCTATAATTCACCCCTCCACTTT
v_gene: TRBV21-1
d_gene: NA
len: 18
abundance: NA
j_gene: TRBJ1-6

CDR3aa: CAISESDRGTEAFF
CDR3nt: TGTGCCATCAGTGAGTCGGACAGGGGCACTGAAGCTTTCTTT
v_gene: TRBV10-3
d_gene: TRBD1
len: 14
abundance: once
j_gene: TRBJ1-1

CDR3aa: CASSTPGLGRETQYF
CDR3nt: TGTGCCAGCAGCACCCCAGGGCTTGGGCGAGAGACCCAGTACTTC
v_gene: TRBV6-5
d_gene: NA
len: 15
abundance: NA
j_gene: TRBJ2-5

CDR3aa: CASSVGQKTQFF
CDR3nt: TGTGCCAGCAGCGTAGGGCAGAAGACACAGTTCTTC
v_gene: TRBV9
d_gene: NA
len: 12
abundance: NA
j_gene: TRBJ2-1

CDR3aa: CASSQVGTGGTEAFF
CDR3nt: TGTGCCAGCAGCCAAGTGGGGACAGGGGGGACTGAAGCTTTCTTT
v_gene: TRBV14
d_gene: TRBD1
len: 15
abundance: NA
j_gene: TRBJ1-1

CDR3aa: CAWGRTGSHQPQHF
CDR3nt: TGTGCCTGGGGCAGAACAGGGAGCCATCAGCCCCAGCATTTT
v_gene: TRBV30
d_gene: NA
len: 14
abundance: NA
j_gene: TRBJ1-5